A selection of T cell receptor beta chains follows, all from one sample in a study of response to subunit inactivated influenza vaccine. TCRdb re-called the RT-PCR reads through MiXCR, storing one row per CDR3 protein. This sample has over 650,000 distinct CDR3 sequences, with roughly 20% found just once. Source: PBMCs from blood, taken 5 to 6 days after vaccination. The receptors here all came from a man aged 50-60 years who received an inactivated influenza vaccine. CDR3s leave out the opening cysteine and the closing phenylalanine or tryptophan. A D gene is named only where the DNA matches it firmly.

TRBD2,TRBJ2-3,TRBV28,ASSLLTSGGTDTQY
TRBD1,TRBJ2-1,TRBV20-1,SAIIGTGNNEQF
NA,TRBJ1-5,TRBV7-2,ASSPAWDQPQH
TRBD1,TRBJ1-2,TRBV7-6,ASSQGQGSSYGYT
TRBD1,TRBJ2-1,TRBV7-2,ASSRQGARFYNEQF
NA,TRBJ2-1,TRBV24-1,ATSDLQGSGIMQF
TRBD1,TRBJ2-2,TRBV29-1,SVGTGRSGELF
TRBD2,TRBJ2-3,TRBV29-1,SVELAGADTQY
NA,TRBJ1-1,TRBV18,ASSLGSGNTEAF
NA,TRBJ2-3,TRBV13,ASSLQGTSTDTQY
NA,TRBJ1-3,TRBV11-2,ASSLDSRLTSGNTIY
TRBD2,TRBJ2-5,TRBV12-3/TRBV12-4,ASSPRTSGRRRETQY
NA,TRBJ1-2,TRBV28,ASSLDPDYGYT
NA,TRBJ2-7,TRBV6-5,ASTDYAYEQY
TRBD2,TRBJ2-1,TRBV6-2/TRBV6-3,ASSLGLAGGENEQF
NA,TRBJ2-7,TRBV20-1,SARDKGYEQY
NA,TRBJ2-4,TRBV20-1,SARERSSAKNIQY
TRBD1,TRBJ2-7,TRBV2,ASRGRRTGAYEQY
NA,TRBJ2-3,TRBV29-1,SVDRQGSSDTQY
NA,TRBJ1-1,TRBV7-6,ASSPSQTNTEAF
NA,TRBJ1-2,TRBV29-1,SVEDLGGGHQPYGYT
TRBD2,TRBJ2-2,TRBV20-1,SASTSGGIGELF
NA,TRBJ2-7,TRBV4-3,ASSQGLRRDEQY
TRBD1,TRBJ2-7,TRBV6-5,ASSYGGTGSYEQY
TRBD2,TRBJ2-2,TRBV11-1,ASSEKSGLADKNTGELF
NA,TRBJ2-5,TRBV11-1,ASRRDNAAVKTQY
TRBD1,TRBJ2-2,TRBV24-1,ATSDELGTVTGELF